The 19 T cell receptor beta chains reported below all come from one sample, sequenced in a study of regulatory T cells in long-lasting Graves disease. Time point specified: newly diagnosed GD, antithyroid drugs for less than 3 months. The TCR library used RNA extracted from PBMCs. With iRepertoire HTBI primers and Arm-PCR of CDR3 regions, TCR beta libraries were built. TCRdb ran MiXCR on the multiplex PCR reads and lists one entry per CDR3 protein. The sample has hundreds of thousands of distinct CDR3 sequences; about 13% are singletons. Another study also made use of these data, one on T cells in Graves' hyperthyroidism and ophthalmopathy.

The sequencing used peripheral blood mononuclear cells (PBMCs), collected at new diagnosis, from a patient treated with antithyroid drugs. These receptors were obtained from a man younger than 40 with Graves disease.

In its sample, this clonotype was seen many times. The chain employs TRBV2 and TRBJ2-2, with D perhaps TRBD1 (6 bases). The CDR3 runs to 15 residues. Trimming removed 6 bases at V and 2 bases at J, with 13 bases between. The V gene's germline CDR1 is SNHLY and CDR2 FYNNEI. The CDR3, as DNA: TGTGCCAGCAGGACAGGAGCCATTAACACCGGGGAGCTGTTTTTT. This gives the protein CASRTGAINTGELFF.

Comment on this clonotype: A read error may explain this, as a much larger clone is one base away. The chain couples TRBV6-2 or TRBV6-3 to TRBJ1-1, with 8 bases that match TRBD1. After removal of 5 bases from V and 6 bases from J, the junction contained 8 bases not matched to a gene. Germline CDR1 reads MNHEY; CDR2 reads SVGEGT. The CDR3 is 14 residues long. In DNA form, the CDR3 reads TGTGCCAGCAGTGTCCGGACAGGGAAGCCTGAAGCTTTCTTT. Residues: CASSVRTGKPEAFF.

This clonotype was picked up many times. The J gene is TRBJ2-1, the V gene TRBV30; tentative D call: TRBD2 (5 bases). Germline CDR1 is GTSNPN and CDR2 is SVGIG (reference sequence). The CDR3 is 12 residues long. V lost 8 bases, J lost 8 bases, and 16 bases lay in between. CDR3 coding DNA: TGTGCCCATGCGCGGAGGTCCTATGAGCAGTTCTTC. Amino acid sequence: CAHARRSYEQFF. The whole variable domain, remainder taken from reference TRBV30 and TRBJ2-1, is SQTIHQWPATLVQPVGSPLSLECTVEGTSNPNLYWYRQAAGRGLQLLFYSVGIGQISSEVPQNLSASRPQDRQFILSSKKLLLSDSGFYLCAHARRSYEQFFGPGTRLTVL.

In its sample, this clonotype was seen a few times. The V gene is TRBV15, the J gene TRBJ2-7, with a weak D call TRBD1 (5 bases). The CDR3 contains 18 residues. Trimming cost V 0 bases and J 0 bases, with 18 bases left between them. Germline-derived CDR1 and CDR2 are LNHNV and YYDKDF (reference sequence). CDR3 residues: CATSRDSPATASSYEQYF. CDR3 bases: TGTGCCACCAGCAGAGATTCCCCTGCGACAGCAAGCTCCTACGAGCAGTACTTC.

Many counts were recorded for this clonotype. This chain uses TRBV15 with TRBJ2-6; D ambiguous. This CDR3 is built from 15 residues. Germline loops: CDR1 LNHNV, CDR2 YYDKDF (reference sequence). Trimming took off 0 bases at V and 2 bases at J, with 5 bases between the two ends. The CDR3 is CATSRDLPGANVLTF. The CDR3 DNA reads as TGTGCCACCAGCAGAGATCTCCCTGGGGCCAACGTCCTGACTTTC.

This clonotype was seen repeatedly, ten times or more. The chain's CDR3 is CASSQGSGAFNEQFF. CDR3 DNA: TGTGCCAGCAGCCAGGGTAGCGGGGCCTTTAATGAGCAGTTCTTC. This sequence joins TRBV3-1 and TRBJ2-1; 8 bases map to TRBD2. Germline V gene sequence: CDR1 LGHDT, CDR2 YNNKEL (reference sequence). The length of the CDR3 is 15 residues. Unmatched junction bases numbered 8, after V lost 3 bases and J lost 7 bases.

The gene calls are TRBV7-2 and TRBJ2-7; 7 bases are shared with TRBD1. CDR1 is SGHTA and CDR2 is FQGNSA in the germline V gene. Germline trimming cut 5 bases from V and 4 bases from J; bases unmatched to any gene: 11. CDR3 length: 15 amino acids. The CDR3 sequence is CASSLRQGVLYEQYF. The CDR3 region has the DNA TGTGCCAGCAGCCTCAGACAGGGAGTATTGTACGAGCAGTACTTC.

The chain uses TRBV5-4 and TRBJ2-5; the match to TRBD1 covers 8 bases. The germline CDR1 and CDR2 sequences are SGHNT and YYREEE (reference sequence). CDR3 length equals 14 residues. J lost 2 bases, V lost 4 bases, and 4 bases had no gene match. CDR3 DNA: TGTGCCAGCAGCCGGGGACAGGAGCAAGAGACCCAGTACTTC. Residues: CASSRGQEQETQYF.

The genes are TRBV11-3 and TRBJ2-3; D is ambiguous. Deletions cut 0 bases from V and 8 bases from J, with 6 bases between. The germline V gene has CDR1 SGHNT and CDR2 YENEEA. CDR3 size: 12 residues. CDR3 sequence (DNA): TGTGCCAGCAGCTTAGACAGTTTTACGCAGTATTTT. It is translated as CASSLDSFTQYF.

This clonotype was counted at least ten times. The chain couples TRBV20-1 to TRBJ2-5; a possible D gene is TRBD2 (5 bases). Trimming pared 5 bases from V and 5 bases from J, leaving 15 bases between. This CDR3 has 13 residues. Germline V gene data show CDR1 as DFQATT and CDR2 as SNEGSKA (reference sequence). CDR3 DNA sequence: TGCAGTGCTTCTACGGCTTCGGGGGAGACCCAGTACTTC. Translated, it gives CSASTASGETQYF.

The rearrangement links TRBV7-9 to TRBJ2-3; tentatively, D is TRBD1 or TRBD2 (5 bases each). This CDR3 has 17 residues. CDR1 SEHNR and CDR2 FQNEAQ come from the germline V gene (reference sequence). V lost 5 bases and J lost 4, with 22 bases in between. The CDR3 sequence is CASSPRQLVRRADTQYF. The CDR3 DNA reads TGTGCCAGCAGCCCTAGACAGCTGGTCAGGCGGGCAGATACGCAGTATTTT.

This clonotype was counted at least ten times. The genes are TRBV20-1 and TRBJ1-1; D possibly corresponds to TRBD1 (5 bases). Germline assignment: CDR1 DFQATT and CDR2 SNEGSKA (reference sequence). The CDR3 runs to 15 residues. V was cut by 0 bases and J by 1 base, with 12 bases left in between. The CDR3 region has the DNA TGCAGTGCTAGAGACGGCGCAGGGCGGAACACTGAAGCTTTCTTT. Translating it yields CSARDGAGRNTEAFF.

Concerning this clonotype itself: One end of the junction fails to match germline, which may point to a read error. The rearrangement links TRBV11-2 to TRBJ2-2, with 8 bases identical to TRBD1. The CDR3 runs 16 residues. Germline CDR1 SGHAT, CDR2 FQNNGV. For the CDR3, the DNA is TGTGCCAGCAGTTTAGAAAGGACAGGGAGCACCGGGGAGCTGTTTTTT. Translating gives CASSLERTGSTGELFF.

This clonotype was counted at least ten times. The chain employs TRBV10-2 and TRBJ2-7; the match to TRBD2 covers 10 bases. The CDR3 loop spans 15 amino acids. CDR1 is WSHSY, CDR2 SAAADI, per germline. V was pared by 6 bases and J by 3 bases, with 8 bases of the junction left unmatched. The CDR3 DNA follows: TGCGCCAGCAGCGCTGGACTAGCGGATAACTACGAGCAGTACTTC. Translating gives CASSAGLADNYEQYF.

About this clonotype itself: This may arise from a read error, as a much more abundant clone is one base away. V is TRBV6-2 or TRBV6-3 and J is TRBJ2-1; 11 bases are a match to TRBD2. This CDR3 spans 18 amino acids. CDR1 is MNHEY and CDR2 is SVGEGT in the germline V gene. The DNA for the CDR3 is TGTGCCAGCAGTTTCCCGACTAGCGGGATCTCTCTTTACAATAAGCAGTTCTTC. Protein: CASSFPTSGISLYNKQFF.

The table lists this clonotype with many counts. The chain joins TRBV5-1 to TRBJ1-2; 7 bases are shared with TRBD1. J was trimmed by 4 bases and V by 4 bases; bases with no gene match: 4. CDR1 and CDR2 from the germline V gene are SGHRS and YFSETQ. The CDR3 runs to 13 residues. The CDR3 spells CASSNDRVYGYTF. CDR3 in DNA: TGCGCCAGCAGCAATGACAGGGTCTATGGCTACACCTTC.

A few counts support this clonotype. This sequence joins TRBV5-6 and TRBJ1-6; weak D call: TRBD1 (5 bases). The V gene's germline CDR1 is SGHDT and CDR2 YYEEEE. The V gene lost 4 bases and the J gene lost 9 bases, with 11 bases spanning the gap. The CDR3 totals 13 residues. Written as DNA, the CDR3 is TGTGCCAGCAGCCTAGGGACGGCTTCACCCCTCCACTTT. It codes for CASSLGTASPLHF.

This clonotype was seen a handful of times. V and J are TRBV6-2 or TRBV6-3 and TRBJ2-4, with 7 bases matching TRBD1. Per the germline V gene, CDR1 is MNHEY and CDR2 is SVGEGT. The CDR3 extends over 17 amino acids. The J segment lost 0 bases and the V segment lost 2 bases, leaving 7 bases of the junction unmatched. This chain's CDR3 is CASSYHDRALAKNIQYF. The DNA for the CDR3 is TGTGCCAGCAGTTACCACGACAGGGCCTTAGCCAAAAACATTCAGTACTTC.

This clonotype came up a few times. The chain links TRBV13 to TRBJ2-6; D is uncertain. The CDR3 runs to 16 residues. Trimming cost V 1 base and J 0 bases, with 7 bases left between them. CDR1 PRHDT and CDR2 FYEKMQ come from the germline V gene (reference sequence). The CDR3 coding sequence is TGTGCCAGCAGCTTAGAAATCAACTCTGGGGCCAACGTCCTGACTTTC. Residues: CASSLEINSGANVLTF.